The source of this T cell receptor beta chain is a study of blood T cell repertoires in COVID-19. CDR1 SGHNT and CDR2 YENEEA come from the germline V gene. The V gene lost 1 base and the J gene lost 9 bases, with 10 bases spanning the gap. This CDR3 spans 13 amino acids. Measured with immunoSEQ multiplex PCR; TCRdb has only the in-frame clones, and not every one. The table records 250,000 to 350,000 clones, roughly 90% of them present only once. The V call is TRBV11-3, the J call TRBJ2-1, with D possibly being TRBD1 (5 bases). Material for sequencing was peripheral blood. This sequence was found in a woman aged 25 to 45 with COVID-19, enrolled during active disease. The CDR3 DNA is TGTGCCAGCAGCTTAGTGCAGGGCAGTGAGCAGTTCTTC. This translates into CASSLVQGSEQFF.